The present T cell receptor beta chain was sequenced within a study of T cell changes during pregnancy in multiple sclerosis. CDR1 is LGHNA and CDR2 is YSLEER in the germline V gene. V was pared by 1 base and J by 6 bases, with 12 bases between. The CDR3 is 14 amino acids. TCRdb's copy holds only in-frame clones and misses some; the assay was immunoSEQ multiplex PCR. The sample lists around 70,000 clones, about 90% occurring once. V is TRBV4-3 and J is TRBJ1-2, with D possibly TRBD1 on 6 matching bases. Here the sequenced sample was peripheral blood, taken in the second trimester of pregnancy. The TCR sequence derives from a female donor with multiple sclerosis, enrolled in a pregnancy study. The CDR3 sequence: CASSQVGGADGYTF. As DNA, the CDR3 is TGCGCCAGCAGCCAAGTGGGGGGGGCGGATGGCTACACCTTC.